The 27 T cell receptor beta chains presented below share a single source sample, sequenced in a study of CD8+CD57+ T cells in acquired aplastic anemia. TCR beta VDJ and CDR3 profiling used genomic DNA as template. MiXCR, applied by TCRdb to the reads, yields one record per CDR3 protein. The sample lists hundreds of thousands of distinct CDR3 sequences; about two thirds were seen once. Sequenced sample: sorted CD4+, CD8+, or CD8+CD57+ T cells (not recorded which) from PBMCs. The origin of the receptors is a human donor in good health, serving as a control.

V is TRBV2 and J is TRBJ2-1; D might be TRBD2 (5 bases). Trimming took off 6 bases at V and 7 bases at J, with 22 bases between the two ends. Germline CDR1 reads SNHLY; CDR2 reads FYNNEI. This CDR3 is built from 16 residues. The CDR3: CASRYFDSAASNEQFF. Written as DNA, the CDR3 is TGTGCCAGCAGGTATTTCGATAGCGCGGCCTCAAATGAGCAGTTCTTC.

With regard to this clonotype: A junction boundary mismatches the germline segment, possibly from a read error. The CDR3 sequence: CATSRVSSQESQYF. The CDR3 DNA is TGTGCCACCAGTAGAGTGTCCAGCCAAGAGTCCCAGTACTTC. V usage is TRBV7-3 and J usage is TRBJ2-5, with D unresolved. The CDR3 contains 14 residues. Germline values: CDR1 SGHTA, CDR2 FQGTGA.

V is TRBV12-3 or TRBV12-4 and J is TRBJ2-1; D unresolved. Trimming shortened V by 5 bases and J by 9 bases, and 8 bases separated the two germline ends. This CDR3 is 11 amino acids long. This CDR3 reads CASSPETEQFF. CDR3 nucleotides: TGTGCCAGCAGTCCGGAAACTGAGCAGTTCTTC.

This clonotype showed up many times. The chain is built from TRBV24-1 and TRBJ1-1; 9 bases agree with TRBD1. Trimming took 4 bases from V and 6 from J; bases not matched to a gene: 17. CDR1 is KGHDR, CDR2 SFDVKD, per germline. The CDR3 consists of 18 residues. CDR3 protein: CATSEYAGTGKACSEAFF. CDR3 nucleotides: TGTGCCACCAGTGAATACGCCGGGACAGGGAAGGCTTGTTCTGAAGCTTTCTTT.

This chain joins TRBV7-2 and TRBJ2-1, with 9 bases matching TRBD2. Unmatched junction bases numbered 15, after V lost 1 base and J lost 14 bases. Germline CDR1 is SGHTA and CDR2 is FQGNSA. CDR3 length equals 16 residues. The CDR3 nucleotides read TGTGCCAGCAGCTTAGAAGTGGTAGCGGGGGCCCAGCACAAGTTCTTC. This sequence encodes CASSLEVVAGAQHKFF.

The chain employs TRBV20-1 and TRBJ2-3, with D maybe TRBD2 (5 bases). There are 15 residues in the CDR3. Trimming stripped 3 bases from V and 1 base from J, with 14 bases between. Germline-derived CDR1 and CDR2 are DFQATT and SNEGSKA (reference sequence). CDR3 DNA sequence: TGCAGTGCTAGCGAGGGAGCGGTAGGCACAGATACGCAGTATTTT. Translation: CSASEGAVGTDTQYF.

This clonotype has a handful of counts. J is TRBJ2-1 and V is TRBV24-1; 7 positions match TRBD2. The CDR3 sequence is 17 residues long. After removal of 4 bases from V and 9 bases from J, the junction contained 17 bases not matched to a gene. CDR1 and CDR2 (germline): KGHDR, SFDVKD. The DNA for the CDR3 is TGTGCCACCAGTGACCTGGGAGGAGGGGAGGGGAGGGTTGAGCAGTTCTTC. This encodes CATSDLGGGEGRVEQFF.

About this clonotype itself: The final CDR3 position lacks the conserved phenylalanine or tryptophan, pointing to a likely read error. The rearrangement uses TRBV15 and TRBJ1-6, with a tentative D call TRBD1 (5 bases). Per the germline V gene, CDR1 is LNHNV and CDR2 is YYDKDF (reference sequence). The CDR3 spans 14 residues. Between the trimmed V and J ends, which lost 3 bases and 7 bases, there was a span of 10 bases. This CDR3 is CATSSRKGNSPLHS. In nucleotides, the CDR3 is TGTGCCACCAGCAGTCGGAAGGGGAATTCACCCCTCCACTCT.

Comment on this clonotype: Possible read error: a much larger clone is one base away. The V call is TRBV5-6, the J call TRBJ2-2, with D unclear. V lost 4 bases to trimming and J lost 6 bases, with 10 bases between them. CDR3 length equals 13 residues. The V gene's germline CDR1 is SGHDT and CDR2 YYEEEE. The CDR3 region has the DNA TGTGCCAGCAGCCCAAGGTTTCCCGGGGAGCTGTTTTTT. Translating it yields CASSPRFPGELFF.

This clonotype was recorded a few times. The chain links TRBV7-8 to TRBJ1-1; D is unresolved. Germline V gene lookup returns CDR1 SGHVS and CDR2 FQNEAQ. V lost 6 bases and J lost 10, with 15 bases in between. The CDR3 is 12 residues long. CDR3 DNA: TGTGCCAGCAGAAGAGACTTTACCGCAGCTTTCTTT. This sequence encodes CASRRDFTAAFF.

The chain employs TRBV7-3 and TRBJ2-7; 7 positions agree with TRBD2. The CDR3 covers 16 residues. Looked up from germline, CDR1 is SGHTA and CDR2 is FQGTGA. The junction had 17 bases not matched to a gene; V was cut back by 5 bases and J by 7 bases. CDR3 in amino acids: CASSVRAPPWEGEQYF. CDR3 sequence (DNA): TGTGCCAGCAGCGTAAGGGCCCCTCCATGGGAGGGGGAGCAGTACTTC.

This clonotype was seen more than once but under ten times. V usage is TRBV12-3 or TRBV12-4 and J usage is TRBJ1-2; D is unresolved. The germline V and J ends were trimmed by 6 bases and 0 bases, with 8 bases remaining between them. This CDR3 is 13 amino acids long. The CDR3 nucleotides read TGTGCCAGCAGCCGCGGAGCTAACTATGGCTACACCTTC. This codes for CASSRGANYGYTF.

This clonotype was recorded many times. The chain employs TRBV5-8 and TRBJ1-2, with D unclear. The CDR3 length is 13 residues. The ends were cut back, 0 bases at V and 4 bases at J, with 7 bases in the middle. CDR1 and CDR2 (germline): SGHTS, YDEGEE. The CDR3 region is CASSLDGTYGYTF. DNA of the CDR3: TGTGCCAGCAGCTTGGACGGAACCTATGGCTACACCTTC.

This chain uses TRBV20-1 with TRBJ1-4; weak D call: TRBD1 (5 bases). CDR1 DFQATT and CDR2 SNEGSKA come from the germline V gene (reference sequence). The CDR3 has 12 residues. Trimming removed 1 base at V and 15 bases at J, with 15 bases between. The CDR3 loop reads CSARGLLAGVFF. For the CDR3, the DNA is TGCAGTGCTAGAGGTCTACTAGCGGGGGTGTTTTTT.

This sequence joins TRBV12-3 or TRBV12-4 and TRBJ2-1, with D possibly TRBD2 on 5 matching bases. The CDR3 loop spans 13 amino acids. V lost 6 bases and J lost 9, with 15 bases in between. CDR3 in DNA: TGTGCCAGCAGACGCATACCAGGAGGTGAGCAGTTCTTC. It translates to CASRRIPGGEQFF.

The chain couples TRBV7-8 to TRBJ2-1; a possible D gene is TRBD1 (6 bases). The CDR3 length is 15 residues. Germline V CDR1 and CDR2: SGHVS, FQNEAQ. V lost 5 bases to trimming and J lost 12 bases, with 23 bases between them. The CDR3 here is CASSAQGSSYNTQFF. The CDR3, as DNA: TGTGCCAGCAGCGCCCAGGGGTCCTCCTACAATACGCAGTTCTTC.

The chain recombines TRBV6-5 with TRBJ2-3, with TRBD2 identical over 13 bases. CDR1 is MNHEY, CDR2 SVGAGI, per germline. The CDR3 covers 16 residues. V was pared by 11 bases and J by 8 bases, with 16 bases of the junction left unmatched. The CDR3 loop is CAGIKKLAGGRVTQYF. Here the CDR3 DNA reads TGTGCCGGGATAAAGAAACTAGCGGGGGGGCGCGTTACGCAGTATTTT.

This chain uses TRBV20-1 with TRBJ2-7; D possibly uses TRBD1 or TRBD2 (5 bases each). CDR3 length: 13 residues. The germline V gene has CDR1 DFQATT and CDR2 SNEGSKA (reference sequence). Trimming cost V 3 bases and J 6 bases, with 15 bases left between them. This CDR3 reads CSASRGRVCEQYF. CDR3 nucleotide sequence: TGCAGTGCTAGTCGGGGCAGGGTGTGCGAGCAGTACTTC.

This clonotype has a count of ten or more. The chain combines TRBV7-2 with TRBJ2-3; D gene unclear. V was trimmed by 1 base and J by 6 bases, leaving 5 bases between them. The CDR3 loop spans 12 amino acids. Germline-derived CDR1 and CDR2 are SGHTA and FQGNSA. CDR3 in amino acids: CASSLGHDTQYF. CDR3 coding DNA: TGTGCCAGCAGCTTAGGCCACGATACGCAGTATTTT. The whole variable domain, remainder taken from reference TRBV7-2 and TRBJ2-3, is GAGVSQSPSNKVTEKGKDVELRCDPISGHTALYWYRQSLGQGLEFLIYFQGNSAPDKSGLPSDRFSAERTGGSVSTLTIQRTQQEDSAVYLCASSLGHDTQYFGPGTRLTVL.

In its sample, this clonotype was seen a few times. The chain joins TRBV9 to TRBJ2-5; 8 nucleotides align to TRBD2. Germline-derived CDR1 and CDR2 are SGDLS and YYNGEE. This CDR3 comprises 16 residues. V lost 2 bases and J lost 9; bases outside the gene matches: 15. The CDR3 region is CASSVSGLVYEQSQYF. The CDR3 nucleotides read TGTGCCAGCAGCGTGTCGGGACTAGTCTACGAGCAGTCCCAGTACTTC.

Details on this clonotype: The CDR3 does not end in the conserved phenylalanine or tryptophan, so this is likely a read error. The chain combines TRBV18 with TRBJ2-2; 8 nucleotides align to TRBD1. There are 16 residues in the CDR3. After removal of 2 bases from V and 4 bases from J, the junction contained 6 bases not matched to a gene. The germline V gene encodes CDR1 KGHSH and CDR2 LQKENI. CDR3 bases: TGTGCCAGCTCACCATGGACAGGGACGAGCACCGGGGAGCTGTTTCTT. It translates to CASSPWTGTSTGELFL.

As concerns this clonotype: This is likely a read error, given that the CDR3 carries no conserved phenylalanine or tryptophan at its end. No DNA is shown, since the ends of the CDR3 on it are uncertain; the CDR3 is the one TCRdb lists. The CDR3 sequence: CASSNWDEEGNNI. The J gene is TRBJ2-5, the V gene TRBV9; the table's D call TRBD1 went unverified against the DNA. 13 amino acids form the CDR3, both terminal residues included. CDR1 is SGDLS, CDR2 YYNGEE, per germline.

A remark on this clonotype: The conserved phenylalanine or tryptophan normally closing the CDR3 is absent here, so this likely arose from a read error. It is unclear where the CDR3 begins or ends on the DNA, so no DNA is shown, and the CDR3 is as TCRdb lists it. V usage is TRBV7-7 and J usage is TRBJ2-2; no DNA check was done on the table's D call, TRBD1. A total of 13 residues make up the CDR3, ends included. Germline CDR1 reads SSHAT; CDR2 reads FNYEAQ (reference sequence). The CDR3 protein is CASSLAGTGAKFY.

V gene TRBV5-4 combines with J gene TRBJ2-7; D not resolved. From germline, CDR1 is SGHNT and CDR2 YYREEE (reference sequence). The V end was cut by 0 bases, the J end by 9 bases, with 13 bases between. The CDR3 contains 13 residues. In DNA, the CDR3 is TGTGCCAGCAGCTTGGTGTCAGATTCTCGGCAGTACTTC. Translation gives CASSLVSDSRQYF.

J is TRBJ1-1 and V is TRBV7-2; D is ambiguous. Germline V lookup: CDR1 SGHTA, CDR2 FQGNSA. Trimming removed 1 base at V and 10 bases at J, with 10 bases between. The CDR3 contains 12 residues. The CDR3 nucleotides are TGTGCCAGCAGCTTAGACCTGAGCCGAGCTTTCTTT. The encoded protein is CASSLDLSRAFF.

On this clonotype itself: One junction end does not reproduce the germline sequence, and a read error may be involved. This chain uses TRBV20-1 with TRBJ1-1; the D gene is possibly TRBD1 (6 bases). Per germline, CDR1 DFQATT and CDR2 SNEGSKA (reference sequence). The CDR3 runs 14 residues. The DNA of the CDR3 is TGCAGCGCTAAAGGGGGAGGGTTTAGTACTGAAGCTTTCTTT. Its translation: CSAKGGGFSTEAFF.

The table lists this clonotype with a count of one. A read error may produce the germline difference seen at one junction end. The chain has TRBV10-2 and TRBJ2-1; D not resolved. This CDR3 spans 11 amino acids. CDR1 is WSHSY and CDR2 is SAAADI in the germline V gene. DNA for the CDR3: TGCGCCAGCAGTGAGTCCGTAAATCAGCCCTTC. This gives the protein CASSESVNQPF.